Listed below are T cell receptor beta chains from one sample, sequenced in a study of blood T cell repertoires in COVID-19. Sequencing was performed with immunoSEQ multiplex PCR; in TCRdb, only in-frame clones are kept and a portion is missing. Of about 49,000 clones in the sample, approximately 80% were seen once. The sample was peripheral blood. These receptors were taken from a woman aged 60-75 years with acute or convalescent COVID-19. The CDR3 runs from the conserved cysteine through the conserved F or W. D genes are given only for firm matches. Clone size is shown for a subset of rows, as once, few, many or a class of expanded clone.

NA	TRBJ2-3	NA	TRBV11-2	CASSGQGGDTQYF	TGTGCCAGCAGCGGACAGGGAGGGGATACGCAGTATTTT
TRBD1	TRBJ2-5	NA	TRBV6-5	CASSIDRGGQTQYF	TGTGCCAGCAGTATAGACAGGGGGGGTCAGACCCAGTACTTC
NA	TRBJ2-3	NA	TRBV12-3/TRBV12-4	CASSPDTTDTQYF	TGTGCCAGCAGCCCCGACACAACAGATACGCAGTATTTT
NA	TRBJ1-1	few	TRBV27	CASSSPRRGGFTSTEAFF	TGTGCCAGCAGTTCCCCACGTCGGGGGGGGTTTACGAGCACTGAAGCTTTCTTT
NA	TRBJ1-2	NA	TRBV30	CAWSLSGRQDGIGYTF	TGTGCCTGGAGTCTCTCTGGGAGACAGGATGGGATCGGCTACACCTTC
NA	TRBJ1-1	NA	TRBV19	CATRQKTEAFF	TGTGCCACCCGACAGAAGACTGAAGCTTTCTTT
TRBD1	TRBJ1-5	NA	TRBV5-8	CASSSGTGGNQPQHF	TGTGCCAGCAGCTCCGGGACAGGGGGGAATCAGCCCCAGCATTTT
NA	TRBJ2-2	NA	TRBV28	CASTPVPPGELFF	TGTGCCAGCACCCCCGTTCCCCCCGGGGAGCTGTTTTTT
TRBD1	TRBJ1-2	NA	TRBV11-2	CASSTRQGALYGYTF	TGTGCCAGCAGCACCCGACAGGGCGCCCTTTATGGCTACACCTTC
TRBD1	TRBJ1-2	few	TRBV5-4	CASSFARGQEGYTF	TGTGCCAGCAGCTTCGCCAGGGGGCAGGAGGGCTACACCTTC
NA	TRBJ1-1	once	TRBV28	CASSFPRGRTRNTEAFF	TGTGCCAGCAGTTTTCCGCGGGGGCGTACCCGGAACACTGAAGCTTTCTTT
NA	TRBJ2-5	NA	TRBV7-9	CASSLVGGMAKETQYF	TGTGCCAGCAGCTTAGTAGGGGGAATGGCTAAAGAGACCCAGTACTTC
NA	TRBJ2-1	NA	TRBV30	CAWSVRGPHEQFF	TGTGCCTGGAGTGTTCGAGGGCCTCATGAGCAGTTCTTC
TRBD1	TRBJ1-4	NA	TRBV27	CASSIDHRGEKLFF	TGTGCCAGCAGTATTGATCACAGGGGAGAAAAACTGTTTTTT
TRBD1	TRBJ2-7	NA	TRBV15	CATSRGPGQGYEQYF	TGTGCCACCAGCAGAGGGCCGGGACAGGGGTACGAGCAGTACTTC
TRBD1	TRBJ1-5	few	TRBV4-2	CASSLGQGRGYSNQPQHF	TGTGCCAGCAGCCTGGGACAGGGACGAGGGTATAGCAATCAGCCCCAGCATTTT
TRBD1	TRBJ1-3	NA	TRBV11-2	CASSFQGQGAGNTIYF	TGTGCCAGCAGCTTTCAGGGACAGGGGGCTGGAAACACCATATATTTT
TRBD1	TRBJ2-2	NA	TRBV7-8	CASSLAFWGQGNTGELFF	TGTGCCAGCAGCTTAGCGTTTTGGGGACAGGGAAACACCGGGGAGCTGTTTTTT
TRBD1	TRBJ2-5	NA	TRBV5-6	CASSSSPGQGLETQYF	TGTGCCAGCAGCTCTTCCCCGGGACAGGGGTTAGAGACCCAGTACTTC
NA	TRBJ2-2	NA	TRBV18	CASSRVDGANTGELFF	TGTGCCAGCTCACGGGTCGACGGGGCGAACACCGGGGAGCTGTTTTTT
TRBD2	TRBJ2-7	NA	TRBV6-6	CASSYGGEAREQYF	TGTGCCAGCAGTTACGGGGGGGAAGCAAGGGAGCAGTACTTC
NA	TRBJ1-6	NA	TRBV6-6	CASRTGGGYNSPLHF	TGTGCCAGCCGTACGGGGGGGGGCTATAATTCACCCCTCCACTTT
TRBD2	TRBJ2-1	NA	TRBV5-1	CASSIGTSGRAHNEQFF	TGCGCCAGCAGCATAGGGACTAGCGGGAGGGCCCACAATGAGCAGTTCTTC
NA	TRBJ2-7	few	TRBV27	CASSLSQGIAYEQYF	TGTGCCAGCAGTTTATCCCAGGGGATAGCCTACGAGCAGTACTTC
TRBD1	TRBJ1-2	NA	TRBV24-1	CATSTTGINYGYTF	TGTGCCACCAGTACGACAGGGATAAACTATGGCTACACCTTC
TRBD1	TRBJ1-6	NA	TRBV6-5	CASGTVSHSPLHF	TGTGCCAGTGGGACAGTTTCGCATTCACCCCTCCACTTT
NA	TRBJ1-1	NA	TRBV27	CASSLYGRGATEAFF	TGTGCCAGCAGTTTATACGGCAGGGGTGCCACTGAAGCTTTCTTT
NA	TRBJ2-3	NA	TRBV11-3	CASSLGRGATDTQYF	TGTGCCAGCAGCTTAGGGCGGGGCGCCACAGATACGCAGTATTTT
NA	TRBJ2-4	NA	TRBV5-1	CASSHDQFSRNIQYF	TGCGCCAGCAGCCATGACCAATTCTCTAGAAACATTCAGTACTTC
NA	TRBJ1-2	NA	TRBV7-9	CASSRGGVGYTF	TGTGCCAGCAGCCGTGGGGGGGTTGGCTACACCTTC
NA	TRBJ1-1	NA	TRBV15	CATSRDQTEAFF	TGTGCCACCAGCAGAGATCAGACTGAAGCTTTCTTT
TRBD1	TRBJ1-2	NA	TRBV2	CASSGDRARAGYTF	TGTGCCAGCAGCGGCGACAGGGCACGAGCGGGCTACACCTTC
NA	TRBJ1-2	NA	TRBV19	CASSILAGTGNGYTF	TGTGCCAGTAGTATTTTGGCAGGAACTGGTAATGGCTACACCTTC
TRBD1	TRBJ2-7	NA	TRBV28	CASSSTGGAPWKQYF	TGTGCCAGCAGTTCTACAGGGGGCGCCCCGTGGAAGCAGTACTTC
NA	TRBJ2-7	NA	TRBV9	CASSVVRLHRNYEQYF	TGTGCCAGCAGCGTAGTTCGACTACACAGAAACTACGAGCAGTACTTC
TRBD1	TRBJ1-1	once	TRBV5-6	CASSLLTGGRADTEAFF	TGTGCCAGCAGCTTGCTGACAGGGGGTAGAGCCGACACTGAAGCTTTCTTT
TRBD1	TRBJ1-2	NA	TRBV5-6	CASSLEQGAYGYTF	TGTGCCAGCAGCTTGGAACAGGGGGCCTATGGCTACACCTTC